This TCR beta chain originates from a study of shared clonotypes between healthy human individuals. Overall study: Each donor contributed plates that comprised three CD4 naive, three CD4 memory, two CD8 naive and one CD8 memory.

Source study methods: Filtering differed, since immunoSEQ gave only junction sequences and no quality scores. Sequenced by immunoSEQ multiplex PCR; TCRdb stores in-frame clones only, minus some. The V and J calls and clone size come from that table; D and trimming were worked out from the DNA. The repertoire holds roughly 2.2 million clones, with just over 90% as singletons. A remark on this clone: Its target is not known.

This CDR3 is built from 12 residues. Germline V lookup: CDR1 MDHEN, CDR2 SYDVKM. The V end lost 3 bases, the J end lost 8 bases, and 7 bases lay between the germline ends. The study's findings and limits: Represented diversity (both genetic and exposure-history) was limited by the small number of donors.

The sequence derives from a man between 18 and 35 years old in good health. Some clones in this sample may be carry-over from other donors' samples. J is TRBJ1-4 and V is TRBV28; D is unresolved. What was sequenced was naive CD4+ T cells from PBMCs. Subset: CD45RA+ positively selected. CDR3 in amino acids: CASSFTQEKLFF. The CDR3 nucleotides are TGTGCCAGCAGTTTCACGCAGGAAAAACTGTTTTTT.